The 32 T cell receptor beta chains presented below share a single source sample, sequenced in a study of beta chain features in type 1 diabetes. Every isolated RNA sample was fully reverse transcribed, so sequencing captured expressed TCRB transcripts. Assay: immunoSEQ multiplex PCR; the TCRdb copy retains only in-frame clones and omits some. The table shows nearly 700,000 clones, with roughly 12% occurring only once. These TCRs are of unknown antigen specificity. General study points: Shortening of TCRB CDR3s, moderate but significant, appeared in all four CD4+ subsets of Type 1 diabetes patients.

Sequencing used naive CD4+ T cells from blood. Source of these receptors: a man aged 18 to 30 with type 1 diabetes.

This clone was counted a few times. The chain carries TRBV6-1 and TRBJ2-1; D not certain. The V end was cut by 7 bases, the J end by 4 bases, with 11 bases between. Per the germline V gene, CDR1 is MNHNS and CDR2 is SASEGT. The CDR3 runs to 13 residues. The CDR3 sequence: CASKIRSYNEQFF. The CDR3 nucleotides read TGTGCCAGCAAGATCCGGTCGTACAATGAGCAGTTCTTC.

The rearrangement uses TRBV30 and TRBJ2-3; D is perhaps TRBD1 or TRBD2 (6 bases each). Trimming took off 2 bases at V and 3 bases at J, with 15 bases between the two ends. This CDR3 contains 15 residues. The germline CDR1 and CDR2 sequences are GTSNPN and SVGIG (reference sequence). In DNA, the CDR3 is TGTGCCTGGAGTACGGGGGCGGTCGGGACAGATACGCAGTATTTT. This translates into CAWSTGAVGTDTQYF.

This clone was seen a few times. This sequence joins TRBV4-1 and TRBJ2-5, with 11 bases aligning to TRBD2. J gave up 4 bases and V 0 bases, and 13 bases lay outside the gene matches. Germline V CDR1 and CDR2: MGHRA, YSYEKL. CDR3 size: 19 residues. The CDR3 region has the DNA TGCGCCAGCAGCCAAGATCAGGGGCTAGCGGGGGGCCGGGGAGAGACCCAGTACTTC. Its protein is CASSQDQGLAGGRGETQYF.

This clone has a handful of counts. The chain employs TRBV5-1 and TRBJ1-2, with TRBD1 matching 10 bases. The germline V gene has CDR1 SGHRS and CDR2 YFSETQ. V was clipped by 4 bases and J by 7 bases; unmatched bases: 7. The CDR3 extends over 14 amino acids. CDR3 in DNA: TGCGCCAGCAGCCCCGGACAGGGGGAGAGTGGCTACACCTTC. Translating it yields CASSPGQGESGYTF.

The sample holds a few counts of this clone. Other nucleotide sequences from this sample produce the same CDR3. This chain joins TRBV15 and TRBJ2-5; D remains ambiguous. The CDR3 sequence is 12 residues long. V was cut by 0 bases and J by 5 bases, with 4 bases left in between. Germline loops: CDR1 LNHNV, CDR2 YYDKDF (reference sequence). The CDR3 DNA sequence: TGTGCCACCAGCAGAGATAAGGAGACCCAGTACTTC. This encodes CATSRDKETQYF.

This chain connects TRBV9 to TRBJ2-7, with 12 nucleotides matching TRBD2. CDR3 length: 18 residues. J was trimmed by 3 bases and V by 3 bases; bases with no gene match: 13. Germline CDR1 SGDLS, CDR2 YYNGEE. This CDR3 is CASSEDPDLAGGRYEQYF. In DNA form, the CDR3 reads TGTGCCAGCAGCGAGGACCCAGACCTAGCGGGGGGGCGCTACGAGCAGTACTTC.

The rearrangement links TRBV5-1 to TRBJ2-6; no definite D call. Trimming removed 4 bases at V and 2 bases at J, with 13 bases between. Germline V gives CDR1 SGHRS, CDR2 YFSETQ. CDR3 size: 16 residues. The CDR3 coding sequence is TGCGCCAGCAGCCACGGACCCCCTGCTGGGGCCAACGTCCTGACTTTC. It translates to CASSHGPPAGANVLTF.

This chain's CDR3 is CASSLWGLASEQYF. The CDR3 DNA reads TGTGCCAGCAGCTTGTGGGGACTAGCGAGCGAGCAGTACTTC. This chain links TRBV5-6 with TRBJ2-7, with 10 bases matching TRBD2. V gave up 1 base and J gave up 6 bases; unmatched junction bases: 4. There are 14 residues in the CDR3. CDR1 SGHDT and CDR2 YYEEEE come from the germline V gene.

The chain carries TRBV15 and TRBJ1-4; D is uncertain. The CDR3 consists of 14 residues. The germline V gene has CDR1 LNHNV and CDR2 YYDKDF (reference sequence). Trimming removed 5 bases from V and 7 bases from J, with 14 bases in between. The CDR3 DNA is TGTGCCACCAGCCAACCACGTAATGGTGAAAAACTGTTTTTT. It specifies CATSQPRNGEKLFF.

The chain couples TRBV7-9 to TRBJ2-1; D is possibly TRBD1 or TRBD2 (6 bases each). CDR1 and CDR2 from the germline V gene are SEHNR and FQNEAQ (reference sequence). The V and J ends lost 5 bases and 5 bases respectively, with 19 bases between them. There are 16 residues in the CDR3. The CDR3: CASSNRQAGGDNEQFF. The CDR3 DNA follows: TGTGCCAGCAGCAACCGACAGGCTGGCGGGGACAATGAGCAGTTCTTC.

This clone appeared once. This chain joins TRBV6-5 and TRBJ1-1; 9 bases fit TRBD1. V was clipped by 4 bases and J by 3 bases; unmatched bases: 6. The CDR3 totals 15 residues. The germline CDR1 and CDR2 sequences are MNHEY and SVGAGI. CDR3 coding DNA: TGTGCCAGCAGTTCGGACAGGGGACGTTACACTGAAGCTTTCTTT. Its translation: CASSSDRGRYTEAFF.

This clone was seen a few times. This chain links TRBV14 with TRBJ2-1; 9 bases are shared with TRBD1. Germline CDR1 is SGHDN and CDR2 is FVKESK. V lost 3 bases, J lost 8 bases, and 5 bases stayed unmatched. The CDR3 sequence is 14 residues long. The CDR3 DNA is TGTGCCAGCAGCCAGGGACAGGGTATCCATGAGCAGTTCTTC. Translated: CASSQGQGIHEQFF.

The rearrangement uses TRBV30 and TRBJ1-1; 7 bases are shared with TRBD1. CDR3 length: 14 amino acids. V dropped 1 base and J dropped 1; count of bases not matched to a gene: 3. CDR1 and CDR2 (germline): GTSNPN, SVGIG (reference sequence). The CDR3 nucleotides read TGTGCCTGGAGTGGAAAGGGGGCGAACACTGAAGCTTTCTTT. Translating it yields CAWSGKGANTEAFF.

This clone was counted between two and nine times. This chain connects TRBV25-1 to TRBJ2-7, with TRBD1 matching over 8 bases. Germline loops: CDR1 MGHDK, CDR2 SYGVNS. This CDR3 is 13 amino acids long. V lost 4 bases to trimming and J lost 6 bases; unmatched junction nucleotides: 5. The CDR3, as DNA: TGTGCCAGCAGTGCCTCAGGGGGCACCGAGCAGTACTTC. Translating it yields CASSASGGTEQYF.

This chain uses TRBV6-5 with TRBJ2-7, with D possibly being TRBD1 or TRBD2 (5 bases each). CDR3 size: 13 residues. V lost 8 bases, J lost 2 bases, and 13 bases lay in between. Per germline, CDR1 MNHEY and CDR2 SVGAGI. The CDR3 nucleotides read TGTGCCAGCGGTGATGGGGGAGCCTACGAGCAGTACTTC. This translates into CASGDGGAYEQYF.

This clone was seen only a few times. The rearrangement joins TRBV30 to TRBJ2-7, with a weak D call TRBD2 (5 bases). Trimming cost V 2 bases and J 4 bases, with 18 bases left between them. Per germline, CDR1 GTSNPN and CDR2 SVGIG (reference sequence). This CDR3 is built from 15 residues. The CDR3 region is CAWSTGSDAWYEQYF. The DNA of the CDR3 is TGTGCCTGGAGTACGGGGTCGGATGCATGGTACGAGCAGTACTTC.

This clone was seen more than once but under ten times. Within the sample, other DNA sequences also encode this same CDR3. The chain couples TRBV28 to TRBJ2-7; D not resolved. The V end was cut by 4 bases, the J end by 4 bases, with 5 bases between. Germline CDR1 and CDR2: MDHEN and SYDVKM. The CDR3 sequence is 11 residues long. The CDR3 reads CASSSGYEQYF. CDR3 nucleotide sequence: TGTGCCAGCAGTTCGGGTTACGAGCAGTACTTC.

CDR3 DNA: TGTGCCAGCTCACCCCAGGGACCCGTCAATGAGCAGTTCTTC. This gives the protein CASSPQGPVNEQFF. V usage is TRBV18 and J usage is TRBJ2-1; D could derive from TRBD1 or TRBD2 (5 bases each). CDR3 length: 14 amino acids. Between the trimmed V and J ends, which lost 3 bases and 6 bases, there was a span of 12 bases. Germline CDR1 and CDR2: KGHSH and LQKENI.

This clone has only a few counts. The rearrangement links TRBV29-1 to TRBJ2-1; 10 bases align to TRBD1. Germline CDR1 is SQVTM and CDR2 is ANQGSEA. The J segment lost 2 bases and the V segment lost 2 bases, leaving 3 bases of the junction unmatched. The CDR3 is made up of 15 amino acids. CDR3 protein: CSVERGTGAYNEQFF. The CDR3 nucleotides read TGCAGCGTTGAACGAGGGACAGGGGCCTACAATGAGCAGTTCTTC.

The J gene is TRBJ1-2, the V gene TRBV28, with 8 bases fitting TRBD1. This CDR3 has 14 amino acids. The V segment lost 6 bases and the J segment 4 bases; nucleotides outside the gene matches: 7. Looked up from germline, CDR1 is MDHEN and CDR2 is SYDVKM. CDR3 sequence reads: CASSLGQVLYGYTF. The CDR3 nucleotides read TGTGCCAGCAGCCTGGGACAGGTGCTCTATGGCTACACCTTC.

CDR3: CASSGSGAFNEKLFF. The CDR3 coding sequence is TGCGCCAGCAGCGGATCAGGGGCCTTTAATGAAAAACTGTTTTTT. The chain has TRBV4-1 and TRBJ1-4, with a tentative D call TRBD1 (6 bases). There are 15 residues in the CDR3. CDR1 is MGHRA, CDR2 YSYEKL, per germline. V shed 5 bases and J shed 4 bases, with 14 bases lying between them.

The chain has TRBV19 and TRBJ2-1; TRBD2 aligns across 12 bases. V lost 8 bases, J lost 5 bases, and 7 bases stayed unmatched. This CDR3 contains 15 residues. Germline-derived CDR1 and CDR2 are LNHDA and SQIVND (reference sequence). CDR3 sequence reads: CASSTSGGFDNEQFF. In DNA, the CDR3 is TGTGCCAGTTCTACTAGCGGGGGGTTTGACAATGAGCAGTTCTTC.

DNA for the CDR3: TGTGCCAGTAGCGGGGACAGGGCCGTGGGTACGCAGTATTTT. Translating gives CASSGDRAVGTQYF. V usage is TRBV19 and J usage is TRBJ2-3, with TRBD1 matching over 9 bases. The germline V gene has CDR1 LNHDA and CDR2 SQIVND (reference sequence). CDR3 length: 14 amino acids. The ends lost 6 bases at V and 8 bases at J; junction bases unmatched: 9.

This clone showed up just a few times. This CDR3 is CASSFKDTGELFF. CDR3 bases: TGTGCCAGCAGCTTCAAAGATACCGGGGAGCTGTTTTTT. The chain uses TRBV28 and TRBJ2-2; D remains ambiguous. V lost 6 bases, J lost 5 bases, and 10 bases lay in between. The CDR3 length is 13 residues. Per the germline V gene, CDR1 is MDHEN and CDR2 is SYDVKM.

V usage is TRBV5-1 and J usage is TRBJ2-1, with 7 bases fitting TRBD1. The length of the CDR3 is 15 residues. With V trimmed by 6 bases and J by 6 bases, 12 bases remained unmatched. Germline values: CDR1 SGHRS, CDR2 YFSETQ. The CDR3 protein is CASTLDRPSPNEQFF. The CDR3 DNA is TGCGCCAGCACCCTGGACAGGCCTAGCCCCAATGAGCAGTTCTTC.

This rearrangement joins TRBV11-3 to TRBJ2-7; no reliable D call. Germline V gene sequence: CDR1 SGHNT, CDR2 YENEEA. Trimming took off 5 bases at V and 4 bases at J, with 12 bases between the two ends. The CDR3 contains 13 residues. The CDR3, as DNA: TGTGCCAGCAGCGCTTTTTGGGGATACGAGCAGTACTTC. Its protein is CASSAFWGYEQYF.

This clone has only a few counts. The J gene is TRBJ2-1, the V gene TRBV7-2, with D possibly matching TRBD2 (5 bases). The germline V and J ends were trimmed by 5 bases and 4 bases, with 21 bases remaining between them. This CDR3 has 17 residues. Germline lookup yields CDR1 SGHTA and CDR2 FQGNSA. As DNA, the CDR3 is TGTGCCAGCAGCCCCGACCCCCGGGGTTCCTATTACAATGAGCAGTTCTTC. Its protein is CASSPDPRGSYYNEQFF. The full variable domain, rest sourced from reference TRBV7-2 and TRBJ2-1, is GAGVSQSPSNKVTEKGKDVELRCDPISGHTALYWYRQSLGQGLEFLIYFQGNSAPDKSGLPSDRFSAERTGGSVSTLTIQRTQQEDSAVYLCASSPDPRGSYYNEQFFGPGTRLTVL.

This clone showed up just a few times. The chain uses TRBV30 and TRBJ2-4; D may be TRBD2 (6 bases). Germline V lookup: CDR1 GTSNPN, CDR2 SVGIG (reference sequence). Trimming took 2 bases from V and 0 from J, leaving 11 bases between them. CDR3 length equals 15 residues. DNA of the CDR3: TGTGCCTGGAGTATACGGGGACTAGCCAAAAACATTCAGTACTTC. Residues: CAWSIRGLAKNIQYF.

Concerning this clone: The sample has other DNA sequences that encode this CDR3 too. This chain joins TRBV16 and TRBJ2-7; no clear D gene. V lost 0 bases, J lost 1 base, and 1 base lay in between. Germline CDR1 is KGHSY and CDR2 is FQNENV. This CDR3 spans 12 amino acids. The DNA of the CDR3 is TGTGCCAGCAGCCAATCTTCCTACGAGCAGTACTTC. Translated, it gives CASSQSSYEQYF.

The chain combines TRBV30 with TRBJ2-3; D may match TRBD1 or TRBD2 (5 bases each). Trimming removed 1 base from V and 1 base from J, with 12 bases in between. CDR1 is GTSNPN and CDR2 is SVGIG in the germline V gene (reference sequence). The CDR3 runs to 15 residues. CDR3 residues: CAWSANGDGTDTQYF. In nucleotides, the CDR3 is TGTGCCTGGAGTGCTAATGGGGACGGCACAGATACGCAGTATTTT.

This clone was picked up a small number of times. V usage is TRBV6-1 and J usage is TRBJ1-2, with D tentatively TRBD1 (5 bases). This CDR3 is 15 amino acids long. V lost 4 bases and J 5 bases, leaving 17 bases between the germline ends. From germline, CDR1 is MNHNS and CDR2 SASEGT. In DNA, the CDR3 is TGTGCCAGCAGTGTAACCGTGACAGAAATATATGGCTACACCTTC. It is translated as CASSVTVTEIYGYTF.

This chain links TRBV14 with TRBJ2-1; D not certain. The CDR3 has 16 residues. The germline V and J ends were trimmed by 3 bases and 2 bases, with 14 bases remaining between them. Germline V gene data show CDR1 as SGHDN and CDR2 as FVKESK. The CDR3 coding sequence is TGTGCCAGCAGCCATGAACCGGCCACAACCTACAATGAGCAGTTCTTC. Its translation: CASSHEPATTYNEQFF.